A selection of T cell receptor beta chains follows, all from one sample in a study of T-cell reconstitution after alpha-beta-depleted transplantation in children. TCRdb processed the PCR reads anew with MiXCR; each CDR3 protein has one entry. Of fewer than 350,000 distinct CDR3 sequences listed, around 7.3% were seen once; the top ten hold about 9.1%. Sequenced here: peripheral blood, sampled 360 days after TCRalphabeta/CD19-depleted stem cell transplant. The receptors derive from a female patient between 2 and 15 years old who had a stem cell transplant for Fanconi anemia, so the T cells may come from the graft donor. CDR3s include the opening cysteine and the closing phenylalanine or tryptophan. Fields, in order: V gene, J gene, clone size, D gene, CDR3 protein, CDR3 DNA. D genes are given only for firm matches. For some rows the clone size is stated as once, few or many, or as a class when expanded; others skip it.

TRBV5-1	TRBJ2-5	NA	TRBD1	CASSLFRDRGSNETQYF	TGCGCCAGCAGCTTGTTCCGGGACAGGGGGTCAAATGAGACCCAGTACTTC
TRBV3-1	TRBJ1-3	many	NA	CASTPRSSGNTIYF	TGTGCCAGCACCCCGAGGAGCTCTGGAAACACCATATATTTT
TRBV24-1	TRBJ1-5	many	NA	CATSDQLANQPQHF	TGTGCCACCAGTGATCAATTGGCAAATCAGCCCCAGCATTTT
TRBV28	TRBJ2-7	many	TRBD1	CASSLYGQGAYEQYF	TGTGCCAGCAGTTTATACGGACAGGGGGCGTACGAGCAGTACTTC
TRBV7-2	TRBJ2-1	few	NA	CASGAWGAGYNEQFF	TGTGCCAGCGGTGCTTGGGGGGCCGGCTACAATGAGCAGTTCTTC
TRBV27	TRBJ2-5	many	NA	CASSFSWVSQGQETQYF	TGTGCCAGCAGTTTTTCTTGGGTCAGTCAGGGACAAGAGACCCAGTACTTC
TRBV11-2	TRBJ2-2	many	TRBD2	CASSLEQLAGVIRNTGELFF	TGTGCCAGCAGCTTAGAACAACTAGCGGGAGTGATCCGGAACACCGGGGAGCTGTTTTTT
TRBV6-5	TRBJ1-4	NA	NA	CASSYLGNEKLFF	TGTGCCAGCAGTTACTTGGGCAATGAAAAACTGTTTTTT
TRBV9	TRBJ2-2	many	NA	CASSRPEGVAGELFF	TGTGCCAGCAGCCGCCCGGAGGGGGTCGCCGGGGAGCTGTTTTTT
TRBV6-4	TRBJ2-6	NA	TRBD1	CASSVFGGQGPTGVPGANVLTF	TGTGCCAGCAGTGTCTTCGGGGGACAGGGCCCCACCGGAGTGCCTGGGGCCAACGTCCTGACTTTC
TRBV9	TRBJ2-7	NA	TRBD1	CASSVGWDSSYEQYF	TGTGCCAGCAGCGTAGGCTGGGACAGCTCCTACGAGCAGTACTTC
TRBV27	TRBJ2-1	few	NA	CASSLRGRAGPYNEQFF	TGTGCCAGCAGTTTACGGGGCCGAGCGGGCCCCTACAATGAGCAGTTCTTC
TRBV12-3/TRBV12-4	TRBJ1-4	many	NA	CASSLMGGNEKLFF	TGTGCCAGCAGTTTAATGGGGGGGAATGAAAAACTGTTTTTT
TRBV2	TRBJ2-1	NA	NA	CASSEGNYNEQFF	TGTGCCAGCAGTGAGGGGAACTACAATGAGCAGTTCTTC
TRBV15	TRBJ1-2	many	NA	CATSRTENYGYTF	TGTGCCACCAGCAGGACGGAGAACTATGGCTACACCTTC
TRBV28	TRBJ2-5	NA	NA	CASIKAAQETQYF	TGTGCCAGCATCAAAGCAGCCCAAGAGACCCAGTACTTC
TRBV20-1	TRBJ2-7	few	TRBD2	CSASWGGGPYEQYF	TGCAGTGCTTCCTGGGGGGGAGGCCCCTACGAGCAGTACTTC
TRBV11-1	TRBJ2-1	many	NA	CASSPNPGHPDTYNEQFF	TGTGCCAGCAGCCCTAACCCGGGACACCCAGACACCTACAATGAGCAGTTCTTC
TRBV5-1	TRBJ1-1	NA	NA	CASRTGTEAFF	TGCGCCAGCAGGACGGGCACTGAAGCTTTCTTT
TRBV7-2	TRBJ2-3	many	TRBD1	CASSLEGATDTQYF	TGTGCCAGCAGCTTAGAGGGGGCCACAGATACGCAGTATTTT
TRBV11-2	TRBJ2-2	few	TRBD2	CASSLQLAGGYGTGELFF	TGTGCCAGCAGCTTACAACTAGCGGGGGGGTACGGAACCGGGGAGCTGTTTTTT
TRBV6-1	TRBJ1-5	NA	TRBD1	CASRPRGQGPTQPQHF	TGTGCCAGCAGACCACGGGGACAGGGGCCTACCCAGCCCCAGCATTTT
TRBV12-3/TRBV12-4	TRBJ2-7	many	NA	CASSTQRSPYEQYF	TGTGCCAGCAGTACACAGCGATCCCCCTACGAGCAGTACTTC
TRBV9	TRBJ2-1	many	TRBD2	CASSVTSLAGEYNEQFF	TGTGCCAGCAGCGTAACATCTCTAGCGGGAGAGTACAATGAGCAGTTCTTC
TRBV30	TRBJ2-3	few	NA	CAWSVRRNTDTQYF	TGTGCCTGGAGTGTACGTCGGAACACAGATACGCAGTATTTT
TRBV20-1	TRBJ2-1	NA	TRBD1	CSARRTGGINEQFF	TGCAGTGCTAGACGTACAGGGGGCATCAATGAGCAGTTCTTC
TRBV20-1	TRBJ2-1	NA	TRBD1	CSARDLTGGSYNEQFF	TGCAGTGCTAGAGATCTGACAGGGGGGTCGTACAATGAGCAGTTCTTC
TRBV9	TRBJ2-7	many	TRBD1	CASSVSFGTGGNEQYF	TGTGCCAGCAGCGTATCGTTCGGGACAGGGGGCAACGAGCAGTACTTC
TRBV9	TRBJ1-3	many	TRBD1	CASSPGQGRNTIYF	TGTGCCAGCAGCCCCGGACAGGGCAGAAACACCATATATTTT
TRBV5-1	TRBJ2-3	many	NA	CASSLFADTQYF	TGCGCCAGCAGCTTATTCGCAGATACGCAGTATTTT
TRBV7-9	TRBJ2-1	few	TRBD2	CASSSIGGKGYNEQFF	TGTGCCAGCAGCTCTATCGGGGGGAAGGGCTACAATGAGCAGTTCTTC